These T cell receptor beta chains were read from a single sample in a study of T cells in Graves' hyperthyroidism and ophthalmopathy. TCRdb processed the multiplex PCR reads anew with MiXCR; each CDR3 protein has one entry. The sample lists roughly 280,000 distinct CDR3 sequences, over 15% occurring once. The sample was blood. The origin of the receptors is an older woman with Graves' ophthalmopathy. Each CDR3 is given with its conserved first and last residue. D genes are given only for firm matches. Only part of the rows carry a size: once, few, many, or a class if the clone is expanded.

d_call	j_call	clone_size	v_call	cdr3_nt	cdr3_aa
TRBD2	TRBJ2-1	many	TRBV6-1	TGTGCCAGCAGCCGCTTAGCGGGATACAATGAGCAGTTCTTC	CASSRLAGYNEQFF
NA	TRBJ1-1	NA	TRBV20-1	TGCAGTGCTACCCGCGAAGCAACTGAAGCTTTCTTT	CSATREATEAFF
NA	TRBJ2-3	many	TRBV7-3	TGTGCCAGCAGCTTATTGGGGTCGGATACGCAGTATTTT	CASSLLGSDTQYF
NA	TRBJ1-1	NA	TRBV19	TGTGCCAGTAGTATTTCGGGGGCGCTGAACACTGAAGCTTTCTTT	CASSISGALNTEAFF
TRBD2	TRBJ2-1	many	TRBV7-3	TGTGCCAGCAGCTTAAGGCAGACTAGCGGAACCTACAATGAGCAGTTCTTC	CASSLRQTSGTYNEQFF
TRBD1	TRBJ1-2	NA	TRBV6-4	TGTGCCAGCAGACAAACAGGGGAAGATGGCTACACCTTC	CASRQTGEDGYTF
TRBD2	TRBJ2-7	many	TRBV5-1	TGCGCCAGCAGCCCGGGGGAGGGAGAGCAGTACTTC	CASSPGEGEQYF
TRBD1	TRBJ1-2	few	TRBV6-2/TRBV6-3	TGTGCCAGCAGTTACATCTGGACAGGAGTAAACTATGGCTACACCTTC	CASSYIWTGVNYGYTF
NA	TRBJ2-7	few	TRBV20-1	TGCAGTGCTCATTCCACCCGGGACTCAACATTCTACGAGCAGTACTTC	CSAHSTRDSTFYEQYF
NA	TRBJ1-1	many	TRBV7-2	TGTGCCAGCAGCTTAGATCCTAACACTGAAGCTTTCTTT	CASSLDPNTEAFF
NA	TRBJ1-2	many	TRBV12-3/TRBV12-4	TGTGCCAGCAGCTCCCGGGCAGCACGGCGGAACTATGGCTACACCTTC	CASSSRAARRNYGYTF
NA	TRBJ2-7	NA	TRBV20-1	TGCAGTGCTAGCCTACGCTACGAGCAGTACTTC	CSASLRYEQYF
NA	TRBJ2-5	many	TRBV27	TGTGCCAGCAGTCCCAGGACCCTCGAGGAGACCCAGTACTTC	CASSPRTLEETQYF
NA	TRBJ2-1	many	TRBV5-1	TGCGCCAGCAGCCCGCCAGGCAGAGCCTACAATGAGCAGTTCTTC	CASSPPGRAYNEQFF
TRBD2	TRBJ2-1	many	TRBV7-8	TGTGCCAGCAGCTTAGGAGGGGAGGGAACGCAGTTCTTC	CASSLGGEGTQFF
NA	TRBJ1-4	NA	TRBV10-3	TGTGCCATCAGCGCGGGGGGGGGTGAAAAACTGTTTTTT	CAISAGGGEKLFF
NA	TRBJ1-2	many	TRBV9	TGTGCCAGCAGCGTGGAGCCCTCGGCCAATGGCTACACCTTC	CASSVEPSANGYTF
NA	TRBJ1-1	NA	TRBV3-2	TGTGCCAGCAGCCAAGATCGTCGGCAGAAGAAAACCCGATTGAGTGAAGCTTTCTTT	CASSQDRRQKKTRLSEAFF
TRBD1	TRBJ1-5	NA	TRBV28	TGTGCCAGCAGTGAGGACAGGGGGGATCAGCCCCAGCATTTT	CASSEDRGDQPQHF
NA	TRBJ1-4	NA	TRBV29-1	TGCAGCGTTATCGGGTTGCATGAAAAACTGTTTTTT	CSVIGLHEKLFF
NA	TRBJ2-5	many	TRBV2	TGTGCCAGCAGTGTCGGGACACCCGAGGCCCAGTACTTC	CASSVGTPEAQYF
NA	TRBJ1-5	many	TRBV20-1	TGCAGTGCTAGAAGAGGGCGGGGAAATCAGCCCCAGCATTTT	CSARRGRGNQPQHF
TRBD1	TRBJ2-7	many	TRBV3-1	TGTGCCAGCAGACGGACAGGGATCTACGAGCAGTACTTC	CASRRTGIYEQYF
TRBD1	TRBJ1-1	many	TRBV5-5	TGTGCCAGCAGCCGCCTCGGGACAGTGATGAACACTGAAGCTTTCTTT	CASSRLGTVMNTEAFF
NA	TRBJ1-1	many	TRBV20-1	TGCAGTGCTAGAGCTTTGCGAGGGGTGGGCACTGAAGCTTTCTTT	CSARALRGVGTEAFF
NA	TRBJ2-7	few	TRBV5-1	TGCGCCAGCAGCTTGGCCCAGGCCTCCTACGAGCAGTACTTC	CASSLAQASYEQYF
TRBD2	TRBJ2-3	NA	TRBV6-5	TGTGCCAGCAGTTACTCGGGACTTCTAGCGGGGGGGTCCCGTGGAGATACGCAGTATTTT	CASSYSGLLAGGSRGDTQYF
TRBD2	TRBJ2-2	NA	TRBV5-1	TGCGCCAGCAGCTCGCCGGGACTAGCGGGAGCCGGGGAGCTGTTTTTT	CASSSPGLAGAGELFF
NA	TRBJ1-5	few	TRBV6-1	TGTGCCAGCAGTGGGGGAAGTGGCAATCAGCCCCAGCATTTT	CASSGGSGNQPQHF
NA	TRBJ1-1	many	TRBV18	TGTGCCAGCTCACCGGGACACCTGAACACTGAAGCTTTCTTT	CASSPGHLNTEAFF
NA	TRBJ2-4	few	TRBV5-1	TGCGCCAGCAGCCCAAACATAGACCAAAACATTCAGTACTTC	CASSPNIDQNIQYF
TRBD1	TRBJ1-1	NA	TRBV4-3	TGCGCCAGCAGCCATGAAGGGGACAGCTACAACACTGAAGCTTTCTTT	CASSHEGDSYNTEAFF
TRBD2	TRBJ2-1	NA	TRBV28	TGTGCCATCCAAGGACTAGCGGGAGGGCCGAGGAATGAGCAGTTCTTC	CAIQGLAGGPRNEQFF
TRBD2	TRBJ2-1	few	TRBV7-9	TGTGCCAGCAGCTTAGCTGGCGGGAGGGCGAAAAATGAGCAGTTCTTC	CASSLAGGRAKNEQFF
NA	TRBJ1-5	many	TRBV19	TGTGCCAGTAGTATGAACAGGGCGAGCAATCAGCCCCAGCATTTT	CASSMNRASNQPQHF
NA	TRBJ1-2	NA	TRBV9	TGTGCCAGCAGCGCCGCAAGTAACTATGGCTACACCTTC	CASSAASNYGYTF
NA	TRBJ1-1	NA	TRBV4-3	TGCGCCAGCAGCCAAGATTTACGACACCCCCGAGCTGAAGCTTTCTTT	CASSQDLRHPRAEAFF
NA	TRBJ1-5	few	TRBV11-2	TGTGCCAGCAGCCCTGGGGTGGGTCAGCCCCAGCATTTT	CASSPGVGQPQHF
NA	TRBJ1-5	few	TRBV5-8	TGTGCCAGCGGCTTGGTACAGGGCGTTGCTCAGCCCCAGCATTTT	CASGLVQGVAQPQHF
TRBD1	TRBJ1-4	many	TRBV7-9	TGTGCCAGCAGCTTACCAACAGGGGGTACTAATGAAAAACTGTTTTTT	CASSLPTGGTNEKLFF
TRBD1	TRBJ1-5	many	TRBV7-8	TGTGCCAGCAGCTCGCGGGGGACAGGGTCTTTACCCCAGCATTTT	CASSSRGTGSLPQHF
NA	TRBJ1-6	NA	TRBV20-1	TGCAGTGCTAGATCCGACCCCGGGCGGGTGACAAATTCACCCCTCCACTTT	CSARSDPGRVTNSPLHF
NA	TRBJ1-3	NA	TRBV18	TGTGCCAGCTCACAGGGACACGCTGGAAACACCATATATTTT	CASSQGHAGNTIYF
NA	TRBJ1-1	few	TRBV7-9	TGTGCCAGCAGCGGCATAGTGAACACTGAAGCTTTCTTT	CASSGIVNTEAFF
NA	TRBJ1-4	NA	TRBV18	TGTGCCAGCTCACCCTTCCACATGGACAATAATGAAAAACTGTTTTTT	CASSPFHMDNNEKLFF